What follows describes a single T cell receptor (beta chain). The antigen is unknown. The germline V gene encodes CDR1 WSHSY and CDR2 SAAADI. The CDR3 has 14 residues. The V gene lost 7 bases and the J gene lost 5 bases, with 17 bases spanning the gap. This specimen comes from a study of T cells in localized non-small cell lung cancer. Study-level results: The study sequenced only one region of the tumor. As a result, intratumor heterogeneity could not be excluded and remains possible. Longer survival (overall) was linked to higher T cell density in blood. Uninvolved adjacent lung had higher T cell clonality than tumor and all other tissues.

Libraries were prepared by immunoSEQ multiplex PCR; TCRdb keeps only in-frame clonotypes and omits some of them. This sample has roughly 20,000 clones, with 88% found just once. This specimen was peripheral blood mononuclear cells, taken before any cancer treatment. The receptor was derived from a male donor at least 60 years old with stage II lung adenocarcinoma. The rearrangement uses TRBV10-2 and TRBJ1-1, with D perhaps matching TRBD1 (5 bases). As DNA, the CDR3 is TGCGCCAGCATGGGGGTCAACAGGCGGACTGAAGCTTTCTTT. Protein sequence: CASMGVNRRTEAFF.